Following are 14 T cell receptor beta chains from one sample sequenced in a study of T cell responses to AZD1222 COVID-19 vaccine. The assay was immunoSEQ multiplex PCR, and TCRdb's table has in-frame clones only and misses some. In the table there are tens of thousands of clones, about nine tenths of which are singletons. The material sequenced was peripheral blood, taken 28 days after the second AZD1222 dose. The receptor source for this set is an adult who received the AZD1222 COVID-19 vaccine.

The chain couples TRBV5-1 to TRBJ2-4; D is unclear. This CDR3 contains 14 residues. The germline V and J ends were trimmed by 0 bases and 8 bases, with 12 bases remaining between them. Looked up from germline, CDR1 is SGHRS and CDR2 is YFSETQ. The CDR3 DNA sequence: TGCGCCAGCAGCTTGGAGGCAACTGGGGACATTCAGTACTTC. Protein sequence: CASSLEATGDIQYF.

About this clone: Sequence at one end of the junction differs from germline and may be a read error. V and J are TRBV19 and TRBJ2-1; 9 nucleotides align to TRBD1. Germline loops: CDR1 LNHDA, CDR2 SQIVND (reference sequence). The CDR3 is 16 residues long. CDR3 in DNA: TGTACCAGTAGTATGGAGGGGACAGGGTCCTCCAATGAGCAGTTCTTC. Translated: CTSSMEGTGSSNEQFF.

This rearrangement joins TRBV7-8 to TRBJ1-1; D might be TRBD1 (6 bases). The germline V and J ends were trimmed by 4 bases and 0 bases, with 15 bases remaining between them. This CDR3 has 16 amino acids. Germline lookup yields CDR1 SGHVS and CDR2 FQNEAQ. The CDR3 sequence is CASSSDRLNMNTEAFF. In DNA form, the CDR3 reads TGTGCCAGCAGCTCAGACAGGCTGAATATGAACACTGAAGCTTTCTTT. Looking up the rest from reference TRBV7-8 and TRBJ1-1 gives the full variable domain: GAGVSQSPRYKVAKRGQDVALRCDPISGHVSLFWYQQALGQGPEFLTYFQNEAQLDKSGLPSDRFFAERPEGSVSTLKIQRTQQEDSAVYLCASSSDRLNMNTEAFFGQGTRLTVV.

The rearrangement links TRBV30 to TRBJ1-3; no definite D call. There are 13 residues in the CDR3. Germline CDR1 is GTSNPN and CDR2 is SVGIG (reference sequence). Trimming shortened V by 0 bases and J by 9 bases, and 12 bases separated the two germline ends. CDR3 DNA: TGTGCCTGGAGTGTATCGGGGATTACCACCATATATTTT. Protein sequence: CAWSVSGITTIYF.

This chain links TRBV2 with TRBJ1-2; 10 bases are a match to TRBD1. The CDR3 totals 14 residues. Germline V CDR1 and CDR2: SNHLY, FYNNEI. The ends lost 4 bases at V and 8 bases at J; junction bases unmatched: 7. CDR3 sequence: CASSVRTGGLGYTF. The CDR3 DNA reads TGTGCCAGCAGTGTTCGGACAGGGGGATTAGGCTACACCTTC.

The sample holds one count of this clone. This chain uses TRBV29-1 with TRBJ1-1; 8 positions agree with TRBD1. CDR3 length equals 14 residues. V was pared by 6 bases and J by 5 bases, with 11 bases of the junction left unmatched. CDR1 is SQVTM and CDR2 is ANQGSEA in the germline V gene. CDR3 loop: CSVSRGQGGTEAFF. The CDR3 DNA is TGCAGCGTGTCGAGAGGACAGGGAGGGACTGAAGCTTTCTTT.

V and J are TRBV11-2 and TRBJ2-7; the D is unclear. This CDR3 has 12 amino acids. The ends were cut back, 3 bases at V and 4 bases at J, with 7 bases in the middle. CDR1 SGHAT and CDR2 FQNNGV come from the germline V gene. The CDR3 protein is CASSLSRYEQYF. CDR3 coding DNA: TGTGCCAGCAGCTTGTCTAGGTACGAGCAGTACTTC.

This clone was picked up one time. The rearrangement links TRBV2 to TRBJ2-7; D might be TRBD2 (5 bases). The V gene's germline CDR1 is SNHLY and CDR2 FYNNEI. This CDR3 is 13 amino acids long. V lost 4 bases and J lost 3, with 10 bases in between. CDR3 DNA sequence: TGTGCCAGCAGTGGATCCGAGGGCTACGAGCAGTACTTC. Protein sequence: CASSGSEGYEQYF.

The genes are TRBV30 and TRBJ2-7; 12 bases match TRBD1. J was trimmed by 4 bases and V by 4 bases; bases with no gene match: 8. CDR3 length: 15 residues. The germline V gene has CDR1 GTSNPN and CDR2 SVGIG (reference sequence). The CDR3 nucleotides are TGTGCCTGGACTGGGACAGGGGGCGGGAGGTACGAGCAGTACTTC. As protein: CAWTGTGGGRYEQYF.

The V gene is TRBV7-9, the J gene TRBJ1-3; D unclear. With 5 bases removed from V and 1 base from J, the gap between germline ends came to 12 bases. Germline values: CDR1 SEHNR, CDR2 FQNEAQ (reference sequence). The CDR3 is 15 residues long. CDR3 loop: CASSRAQPSGNTIYF. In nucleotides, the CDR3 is TGTGCCAGCAGCAGAGCACAGCCATCTGGAAACACCATATATTTT.

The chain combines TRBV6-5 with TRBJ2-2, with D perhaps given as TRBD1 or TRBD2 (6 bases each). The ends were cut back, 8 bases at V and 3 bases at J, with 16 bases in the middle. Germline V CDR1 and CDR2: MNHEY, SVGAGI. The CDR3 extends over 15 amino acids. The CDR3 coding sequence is TGTGCCAGCGGAGCCTCAAGGGGGGACACCGGGGAGCTGTTTTTT. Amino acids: CASGASRGDTGELFF.

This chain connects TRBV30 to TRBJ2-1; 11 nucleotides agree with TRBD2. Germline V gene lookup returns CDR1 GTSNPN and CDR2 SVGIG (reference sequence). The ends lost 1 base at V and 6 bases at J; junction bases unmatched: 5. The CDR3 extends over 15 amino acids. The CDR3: CAWSAGSGRGNEQFF. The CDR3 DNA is TGTGCCTGGAGTGCTGGTAGCGGGAGGGGCAATGAGCAGTTCTTC.

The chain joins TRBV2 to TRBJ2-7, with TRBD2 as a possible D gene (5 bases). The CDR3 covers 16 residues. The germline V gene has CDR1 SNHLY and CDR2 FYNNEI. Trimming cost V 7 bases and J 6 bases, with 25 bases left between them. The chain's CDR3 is CASTSRGSDLQGEQYF. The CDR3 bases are TGTGCCAGCACATCTAGAGGGTCGGATTTGCAAGGCGAGCAGTACTTC.

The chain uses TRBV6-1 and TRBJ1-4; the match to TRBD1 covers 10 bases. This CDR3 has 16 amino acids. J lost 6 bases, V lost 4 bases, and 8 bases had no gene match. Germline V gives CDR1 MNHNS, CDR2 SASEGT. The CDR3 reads CASSGRAGTGDEKLFF. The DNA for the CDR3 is TGTGCCAGCAGTGGGAGAGCCGGGACAGGGGATGAAAAACTGTTTTTT.